The 14 T cell receptor beta chains below were found in one sample sequenced in a study of blood T cell repertoires in COVID-19. The protocol was immunoSEQ multiplex PCR, while the TCRdb copy is restricted to in-frame clones and leaves out a portion. The sample has approximately 240,000 clones; around nine tenths are singletons. Source material: PBMCs or T cells enriched from blood (not recorded which). The receptors stem from a woman aged 18 to 35 who had recovered from COVID-19.

The CDR3, as DNA: TGTGCCACTGTAAAGGGGGTCCGGGACGAGCAGTACTTC. It is translated as CATVKGVRDEQYF. V usage is TRBV10-3 and J usage is TRBJ2-7; tentative D call: TRBD1 (6 bases). V dropped 10 bases and J dropped 5 bases, with 18 bases sitting between them. The CDR3 loop spans 13 amino acids. Germline V gene lookup returns CDR1 ENHRY and CDR2 SYGVKD.

The J gene is TRBJ2-5, the V gene TRBV6-5, with 8 positions matching TRBD1. V was pared by 7 bases and J by 4 bases, with 2 bases of the junction left unmatched. The CDR3 runs to 12 residues. Germline V lookup: CDR1 MNHEY, CDR2 SVGAGI. This CDR3 is CASNTGGETQYF. The CDR3 DNA reads as TGTGCCAGCAATACAGGGGGAGAGACCCAGTACTTC.

V is TRBV28 and J is TRBJ1-1; D unresolved. The CDR3 loop spans 14 amino acids. V was pared by 6 bases and J by 3 bases, with 14 bases between. The germline gives CDR1 MDHEN, CDR2 SYDVKM. The chain's CDR3 is CASSRTGVDTEAFF. The DNA of the CDR3 is TGTGCCAGCAGCAGAACCGGGGTGGACACTGAAGCTTTCTTT.

The genes are TRBV27 and TRBJ2-4; a possible D gene is TRBD2 (6 bases). V shed 5 bases and J shed 0 bases, with 11 bases lying between them. The CDR3 spans 15 residues. Germline CDR1 and CDR2: MNHEY and SMNVEV (reference sequence). The CDR3 sequence is CASSPPGVAKNIQYF. The CDR3 nucleotides are TGTGCCAGCAGTCCCCCGGGGGTAGCCAAAAACATTCAGTACTTC.

The chain employs TRBV5-1 and TRBJ2-7; perhaps TRBD2 as D (7 bases). With 0 bases removed from V and 2 bases from J, the gap between germline ends came to 12 bases. The germline V gene encodes CDR1 SGHRS and CDR2 YFSETQ. This CDR3 has 15 amino acids. The CDR3 coding sequence is TGCGCCAGCAGCTTGGGGGGGGGCCAGGCCTACGAGCAGTACTTC. Its translation is CASSLGGGQAYEQYF.

The chain carries TRBV18 and TRBJ1-5; no definite D call. The germline V gene has CDR1 KGHSH and CDR2 LQKENI. The V end lost 6 bases, the J end lost 3 bases, and 15 bases lay between the germline ends. The CDR3 runs 15 residues. The CDR3 coding sequence is TGTGCCAGCTCGGCCGGGATTTCTAACAATCAGCCCCAGCATTTT. It yields the protein CASSAGISNNQPQHF.

This chain uses TRBV20-1 with TRBJ1-2; the D is unclear. V lost 5 bases to trimming and J lost 1 base, with 5 bases between them. Germline loops: CDR1 DFQATT, CDR2 SNEGSKA (reference sequence). The CDR3 totals 11 residues. The CDR3 spells CSAGHNYGYTF. CDR3 nucleotides: TGCAGTGCTGGGCATAACTATGGCTACACCTTC.

This clone is a singleton in its sample. CDR3 in DNA: TGTGCCAGTAGTATCGCTAGCGGGAGCCCCGAGTTCTTC. Encoded protein: CASSIASGSPEFF. The V and J genes are TRBV19 and TRBJ2-1; 10 bases match TRBD2. This CDR3 is built from 13 residues. The J segment lost 14 bases and the V segment lost 3 bases, leaving 7 bases of the junction unmatched. CDR1 and CDR2 from the germline V gene are LNHDA and SQIVND (reference sequence).

The CDR3 loop is CASSQERGNPSYEQYF. The CDR3 nucleotides are TGCGCCAGCAGCCAAGAACGCGGGAACCCCTCCTACGAGCAGTACTTC. The chain has TRBV4-1 and TRBJ2-7, with D perhaps matching TRBD2 (6 bases). The CDR3 runs 16 residues. Germline-derived CDR1 and CDR2 are MGHRA and YSYEKL. The V end was cut by 0 bases, the J end by 0 bases, with 12 bases between.

The CDR3 loop reads CASSGQREGRRLYNEQFF. In DNA, the CDR3 is TGTGCCAGCAGTGGCCAGCGGGAGGGCCGGAGGCTATACAATGAGCAGTTCTTC. The chain joins TRBV2 to TRBJ2-1, with 10 positions matching TRBD2. Trimming removed 4 bases from V and 4 bases from J; junction bases left unmatched: 13. The length of the CDR3 is 18 residues. CDR1 and CDR2 (germline): SNHLY, FYNNEI.

The chain couples TRBV5-1 to TRBJ2-7; D ambiguous. The ends were cut back, 0 bases at V and 0 bases at J, with 13 bases in the middle. Germline values: CDR1 SGHRS, CDR2 YFSETQ. The CDR3 spans 16 residues. The CDR3 region is CASSLGALPGSYEQYF. In DNA, the CDR3 is TGCGCCAGCAGCTTGGGAGCCCTCCCCGGCTCCTACGAGCAGTACTTC.

V usage is TRBV3-1 (or the pseudogene TRBV3-2) and J usage is TRBJ1-3; D might be TRBD1 (6 bases). CDR1 LGHDT and CDR2 YNNKEL come from the germline V gene (reference sequence). V dropped 4 bases and J dropped 0 bases, with 13 bases sitting between them. CDR3 length: 16 amino acids. The DNA for the CDR3 is TGTGCCAGCAGCCCGGGACACCCGAGCTCTGGAAACACCATATATTTT. Its protein product is CASSPGHPSSGNTIYF.

CDR3 DNA sequence: TGTGCCAGCAGCTTCCCCCAACCGGGGGGCTCTGAAAAACTGTTTTTT. Its protein product is CASSFPQPGGSEKLFF. The genes are TRBV11-2 and TRBJ1-4; perhaps TRBD1 as D (6 bases). V lost 3 bases and J lost 7, with 18 bases in between. There are 16 residues in the CDR3. The germline CDR1 and CDR2 sequences are SGHAT and FQNNGV.

The chain recombines TRBV9 with TRBJ1-2; 7 nucleotides match TRBD1. This CDR3 is built from 14 residues. CDR1 is SGDLS, CDR2 YYNGEE, per germline. Unmatched junction bases numbered 7, after V lost 3 bases and J lost 5 bases. The CDR3 DNA sequence: TGTGCCAGCAGCGACAGGACAGGCCCTTATGGCTACACCTTC. This encodes CASSDRTGPYGYTF. Combining the CDR3 with reference TRBV9 and TRBJ1-2 gives the whole variable domain DSGVTQTPKHLITATGQRVTLRCSPRSGDLSVYWYQQSLDQGLQFLIQYYNGEERAKGNILERFSAQQFPDLHSELNLSSLELGDSALYFCASSDRTGPYGYTFGSGTRLTVV.